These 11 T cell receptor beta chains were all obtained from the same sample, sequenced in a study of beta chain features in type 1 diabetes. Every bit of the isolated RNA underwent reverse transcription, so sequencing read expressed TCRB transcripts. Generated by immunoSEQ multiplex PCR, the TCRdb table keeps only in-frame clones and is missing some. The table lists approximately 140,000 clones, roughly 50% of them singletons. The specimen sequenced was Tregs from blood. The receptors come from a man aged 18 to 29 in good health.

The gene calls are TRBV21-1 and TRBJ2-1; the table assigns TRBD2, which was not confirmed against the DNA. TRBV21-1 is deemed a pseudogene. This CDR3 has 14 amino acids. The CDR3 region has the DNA TGTGCCAGAAGGGGGGGGTCACCCTACAATGAGCAGTTCTTC. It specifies CARRGGSPYNEQFF.

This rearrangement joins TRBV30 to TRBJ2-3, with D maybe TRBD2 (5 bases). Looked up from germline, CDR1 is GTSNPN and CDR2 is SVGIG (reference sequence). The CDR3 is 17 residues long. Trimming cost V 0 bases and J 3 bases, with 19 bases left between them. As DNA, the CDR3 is TGTGCCTGGAGTGTACGTAATCGGCTTAGAGGGACAGATACGCAGTATTTT. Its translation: CAWSVRNRLRGTDTQYF.

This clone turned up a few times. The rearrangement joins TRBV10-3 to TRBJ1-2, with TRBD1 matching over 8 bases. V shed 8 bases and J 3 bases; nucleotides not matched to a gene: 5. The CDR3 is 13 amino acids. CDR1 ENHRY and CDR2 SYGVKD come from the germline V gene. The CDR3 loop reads CAIGAGGHYGYTF. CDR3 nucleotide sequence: TGTGCCATCGGCGCAGGGGGCCACTATGGCTACACCTTC.

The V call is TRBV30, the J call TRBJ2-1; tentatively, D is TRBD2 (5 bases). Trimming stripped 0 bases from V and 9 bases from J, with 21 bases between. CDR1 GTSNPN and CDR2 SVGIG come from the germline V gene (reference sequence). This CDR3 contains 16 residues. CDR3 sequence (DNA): TGTGCCTGGAGTGTTAGGTGGGGTGGGGTTGCGGGTGAGCAGTTCTTC. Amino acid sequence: CAWSVRWGGVAGEQFF.

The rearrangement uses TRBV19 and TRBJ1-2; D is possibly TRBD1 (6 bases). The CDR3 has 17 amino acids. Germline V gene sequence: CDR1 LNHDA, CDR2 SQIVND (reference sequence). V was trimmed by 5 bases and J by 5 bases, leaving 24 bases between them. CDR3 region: CASSRQMDSATYYGYTF. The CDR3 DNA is TGTGCCAGTAGTCGCCAGATGGACAGCGCGACGTATTATGGCTACACCTTC. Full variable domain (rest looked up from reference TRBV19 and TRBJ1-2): DGGITQSPKYLFRKEGQNVTLSCEQNLNHDAMYWYRQDPGQGLRLIYYSQIVNDFQKGDIAEGYSVSREKKESFPLTVTSAQKNPTAFYLCASSRQMDSATYYGYTFGSGTRLTVV.

The CDR3: CASSLSVRQYNEQFF. The CDR3, as DNA: TGCGCCAGCAGCTTGTCCGTGAGACAGTACAATGAGCAGTTCTTC. The V and J genes are TRBV5-1 and TRBJ2-1; D possibly corresponds to TRBD1 (5 bases). The germline V gene has CDR1 SGHRS and CDR2 YFSETQ. Trimming stripped 1 base from V and 4 bases from J, with 12 bases between. This CDR3 has 15 amino acids.

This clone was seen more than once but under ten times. CDR3 coding DNA: TGCGCCAGCAGCCAGGACAGTGCTGGCACAGATACGCAGTATTTT. Encoded protein: CASSQDSAGTDTQYF. The rearrangement uses TRBV4-1 and TRBJ2-3; maybe TRBD1 (6 bases). The CDR3 is 15 amino acids. CDR1 and CDR2 (germline): MGHRA, YSYEKL. V was shortened by 3 bases and J by 1 base, with 11 bases between the two germline ends.

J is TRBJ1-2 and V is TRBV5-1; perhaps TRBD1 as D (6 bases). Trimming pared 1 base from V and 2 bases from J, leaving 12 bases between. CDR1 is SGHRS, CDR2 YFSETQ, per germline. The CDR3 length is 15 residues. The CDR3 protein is CASSLYQGRNYGYTF. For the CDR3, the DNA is TGCGCCAGCAGCTTGTATCAGGGGAGAAACTATGGCTACACCTTC.

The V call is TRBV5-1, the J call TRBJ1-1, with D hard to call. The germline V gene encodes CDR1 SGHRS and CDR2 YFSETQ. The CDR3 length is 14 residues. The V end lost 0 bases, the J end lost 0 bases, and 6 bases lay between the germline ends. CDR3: CASSLGHLNTEAFF. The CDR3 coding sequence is TGCGCCAGCAGCTTGGGTCATTTGAACACTGAAGCTTTCTTT.

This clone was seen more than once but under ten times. CDR3 DNA: TGTGCCAGCAGCGCTGGAGGGTTATCTGGAAACACCATATATTTT. It translates to CASSAGGLSGNTIYF. The chain uses TRBV7-3 and TRBJ1-3; D uncertain. CDR1 is SGHTA, CDR2 FQGTGA, per germline. CDR3 length equals 15 residues. Trimming left V 5 bases short and J 1 base short, with 12 bases between.

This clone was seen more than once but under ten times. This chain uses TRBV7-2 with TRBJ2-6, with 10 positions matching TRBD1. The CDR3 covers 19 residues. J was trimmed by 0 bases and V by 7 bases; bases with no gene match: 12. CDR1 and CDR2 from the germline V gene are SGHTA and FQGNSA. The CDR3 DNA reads TGTGCCAGCACCAGGCGGACAGGGGGGTTCCTCTCTGGGGCCAACGTCCTGACTTTC. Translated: CASTRRTGGFLSGANVLTF.